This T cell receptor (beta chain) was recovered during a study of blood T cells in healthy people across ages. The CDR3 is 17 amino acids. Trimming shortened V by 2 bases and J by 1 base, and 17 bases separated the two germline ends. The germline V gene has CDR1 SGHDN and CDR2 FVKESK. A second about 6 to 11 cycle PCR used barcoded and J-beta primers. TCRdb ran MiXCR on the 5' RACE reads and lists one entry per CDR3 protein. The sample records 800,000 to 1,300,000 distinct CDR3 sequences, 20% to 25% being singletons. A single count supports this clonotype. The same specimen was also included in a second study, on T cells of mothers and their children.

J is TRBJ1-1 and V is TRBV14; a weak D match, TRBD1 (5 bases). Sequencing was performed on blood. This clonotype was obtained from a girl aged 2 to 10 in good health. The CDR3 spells CASSQRKPLQGNTEAFF. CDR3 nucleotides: TGTGCCAGCAGCCAAAGAAAACCGTTGCAGGGGAACACTGAAGCTTTCTTT. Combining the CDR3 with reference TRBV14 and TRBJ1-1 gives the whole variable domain EAGVTQFPSHSVIEKGQTVTLRCDPISGHDNLYWYRRVMGKEIKFLLHFVKESKQDESGMPNNRFLAERTGGTYSTLKVQPAELEDSGVYFCASSQRKPLQGNTEAFFGQGTRLTVV.